The 26 T cell receptor beta chains below come from one sample, sequenced in a study of CXCR3-negative and CXCR3-positive naive CD8 T cells. All TRB cDNA libraries came from 5' RACE performed with UMI labels. Following a re-call of the 5' RACE reads, TCRdb has one entry per CDR3 protein and lacks DNA. With roughly 100,000 distinct CDR3 sequences in the sample, the ten largest clones hold around 1%. The source material was naive CXCR3- CD8+ T cells from blood. The subset: CD45RO-CCR7+CD27+CD95- naive CD8+ T cells lacking CXCR3 (TNR3-). Every receptor here comes from a human donor in good health. Some clones in this sample may be carry-over from other donors' samples.

The chain has TRBV29-1 and TRBJ1-2. The CDR3 is made up of 15 amino acids. The germline V gene encodes CDR1 SQVTM and CDR2 ANQGSEA. The CDR3 reads CSVEDEFGVHYGYTF.

This chain connects TRBV12-3 or TRBV12-4 to TRBJ2-1; lacking DNA, the TRBD1 call made by TCRdb goes unchecked. The CDR3 contains 15 residues. CDR3 loop: CASELGQGDIDEQFF.

V usage is TRBV28 and J usage is TRBJ2-3; without DNA, the TCRdb call of TRBD1 cannot be checked. Per germline, CDR1 MDHEN and CDR2 SYDVKM. The length of the CDR3 is 14 residues. The CDR3 reads CASSPGVSTDTQYF.

The rearrangement links TRBV5-1 to TRBJ2-1; TCRdb's D gene call, TRBD1, goes unchecked for lack of DNA. The CDR3 extends over 17 amino acids. The germline gives CDR1 SGHRS, CDR2 YFSETQ. CDR3 sequence: CASSPRSGTGSYNEQFF.

CDR3 sequence reads: CASSLGVAGLGEQFF. The chain combines TRBV5-6 with TRBJ2-1; as DNA is missing, the TRBD2 call by TCRdb cannot be tested. Germline loops: CDR1 SGHDT, CDR2 YYEEEE. The CDR3 totals 15 residues.

V is TRBV29-1 and J is TRBJ2-7; the D call of TRBD1 rests on TCRdb alone, since no DNA is present to check it. This CDR3 is built from 12 residues. Germline V gives CDR1 SQVTM, CDR2 ANQGSEA. The CDR3 here is CSVWDRGYEQYF.

CDR3 region: CASSPPGQRMFADTQYF. V and J are TRBV18 and TRBJ2-3. CDR3 length equals 17 residues. Germline-derived CDR1 and CDR2 are KGHSH and LQKENI.

The chain employs TRBV10-3 and TRBJ2-1; checking the TCRdb D call of TRBD2 is not possible without DNA. This CDR3 contains 15 residues. Germline CDR1 ENHRY, CDR2 SYGVKD. This chain's CDR3 is CAISERTSGREVLFF.

The chain links TRBV28 to TRBJ1-5. The CDR3 is 13 amino acids. Germline CDR1 and CDR2: MDHEN and SYDVKM. Here the CDR3 reads CASSDDSGQPQHF. The variable domain in full, completed from reference TRBV28 and TRBJ1-5, reads DVKVTQSSRYLVKRTGEKVFLECVQDMDHENMFWYRQDPGLGLRLIYFSYDVKMKEKGDIPEGYSVSREKKERFSLILESASTNQTSMYLCASSDDSGQPQHFGDGTRLSIL.

The chain recombines TRBV3-1 with TRBJ1-1. Germline-derived CDR1 and CDR2 are LGHDT and YNNKEL (reference sequence). CDR3 length: 15 residues. The CDR3 protein is CASSQPAAMNTEAFF.

J is TRBJ1-1 and V is TRBV7-8; TCRdb's D gene call, TRBD1, goes unchecked for lack of DNA. Germline CDR1 and CDR2: SGHVS and FQNEAQ. The CDR3 contains 15 residues. The CDR3 is CASSPIGGGSTEAFF.

CDR3 protein: CASSSDSPSYGYTF. The rearrangement links TRBV5-1 to TRBJ1-2. CDR3 length equals 14 residues. Germline assignment: CDR1 SGHRS and CDR2 YFSETQ. The variable domain in full, completed from reference TRBV5-1 and TRBJ1-2, reads KAGVTQTPRYLIKTRGQQVTLSCSPISGHRSVSWYQQTPGQGLQFLFEYFSETQRNKGNFPGRFSGRQFSNSRSEMNVSTLELGDSALYLCASSSDSPSYGYTFGSGTRLTVV.

This rearrangement joins TRBV5-1 to TRBJ2-5. This CDR3 is built from 15 residues. CDR1 SGHRS and CDR2 YFSETQ come from the germline V gene. CDR3 loop: CASSLEANDRETQYF. Full variable domain (outside the CDR3, taken from reference TRBV5-1 and TRBJ2-5): KAGVTQTPRYLIKTRGQQVTLSCSPISGHRSVSWYQQTPGQGLQFLFEYFSETQRNKGNFPGRFSGRQFSNSRSEMNVSTLELGDSALYLCASSLEANDRETQYFGPGTRLLVL.

This sequence joins TRBV20-1 and TRBJ2-3; TCRdb outputs TRBD2, but without DNA this stays unchecked. Germline V CDR1 and CDR2: DFQATT, SNEGSKA (reference sequence). The CDR3 loop spans 15 amino acids. CDR3: CSARRPSGNTDTQYF.

The chain links TRBV7-7 to TRBJ2-5; TCRdb indicates TRBD1, and absent DNA this call remains unverified. Germline assignment: CDR1 SSHAT and CDR2 FNYEAQ (reference sequence). This CDR3 has 15 amino acids. The chain's CDR3 is CASSLRAMYQETQYF.

J is TRBJ2-5 and V is TRBV20-1; lacking DNA, the TRBD1 call made by TCRdb goes unchecked. The CDR3 has 14 amino acids. From germline, CDR1 is DFQATT and CDR2 SNEGSKA (reference sequence). CDR3: CSARDEIGGETQYF.

The rearrangement joins TRBV6-5 to TRBJ2-1; the D gene TCRdb calls, TRBD2, cannot be checked with no DNA. Germline V CDR1 and CDR2: MNHEY, SVGAGI. The CDR3 has 14 amino acids. The CDR3 protein is CASSSGGPYNEQFF.

This chain uses TRBV20-1 with TRBJ2-4. The CDR3 length is 15 residues. Germline V lookup: CDR1 DFQATT, CDR2 SNEGSKA (reference sequence). The CDR3 region is CSAAVGGLAKNIQYF.

This chain joins TRBV4-1 and TRBJ2-2. The CDR3 extends over 13 amino acids. The germline V gene has CDR1 MGHRA and CDR2 YSYEKL. This CDR3 reads CASSQDWTGELFF.

CDR3: CASSSGPSTEAFF. This rearrangement joins TRBV6-6 to TRBJ1-1. CDR1 is MNHNY and CDR2 is SVGAGI in the germline V gene (reference sequence). The CDR3 runs to 13 residues.

This chain links TRBV21-1 with TRBJ1-1; TCRdb names TRBD1, which stays unverified in the absence of DNA. TRBV21-1 is designated a pseudogene. The CDR3 consists of 14 residues. CDR3 in amino acids: CASSRRDNDTEAFF.

The chain employs TRBV12-3 or TRBV12-4 and TRBJ2-1. There are 14 residues in the CDR3. The CDR3 loop is CASRVSVDDNEQFF.

The rearrangement joins TRBV7-9 to TRBJ2-7. The CDR3 length is 13 residues. Germline V gives CDR1 SEHNR, CDR2 FQNEAQ (reference sequence). The CDR3 loop reads CASSPIGSYEQYF. Looking up the rest from reference TRBV7-9 and TRBJ2-7 gives the full variable domain: DTGVSQNPRHKITKRGQNVTFRCDPISEHNRLYWYRQTLGQGPEFLTYFQNEAQLEKSRLLSDRFSAERPKGSFSTLEIQRTEQGDSAMYLCASSPIGSYEQYFGPGTRLTVT.

The CDR3 loop is CSVEWVGGRYGYTF. This chain uses TRBV29-1 with TRBJ1-2; TCRdb's assignment of TRBD1 cannot be checked, as there is no DNA. The length of the CDR3 is 14 residues. CDR1 SQVTM and CDR2 ANQGSEA come from the germline V gene. Variable domain in full (rest from reference TRBV29-1 and TRBJ1-2): SAVISQKPSRDICQRGTSLTIQCQVDSQVTMMFWYRQQPGQSLTLIATANQGSEATYESGFVIDKFPISRPNLTFSTLTVSNMSPEDSSIYLCSVEWVGGRYGYTFGSGTRLTVV.

The chain recombines TRBV23-1 with TRBJ2-7; no DNA is available, so the TRBD2 call from TCRdb remains unchecked. TRBV23-1 has ORF status, its function being uncertain. This CDR3 spans 16 amino acids. CDR3 protein: CASSRGTQPSSYEQYF.

The chain links TRBV4-1 to TRBJ2-2; the TCRdb call, TRBD1, lacks DNA for checking. Germline CDR1 and CDR2: MGHRA and YSYEKL. The CDR3 has 13 residues. CDR3 residues: CASGGSGTGELFF.